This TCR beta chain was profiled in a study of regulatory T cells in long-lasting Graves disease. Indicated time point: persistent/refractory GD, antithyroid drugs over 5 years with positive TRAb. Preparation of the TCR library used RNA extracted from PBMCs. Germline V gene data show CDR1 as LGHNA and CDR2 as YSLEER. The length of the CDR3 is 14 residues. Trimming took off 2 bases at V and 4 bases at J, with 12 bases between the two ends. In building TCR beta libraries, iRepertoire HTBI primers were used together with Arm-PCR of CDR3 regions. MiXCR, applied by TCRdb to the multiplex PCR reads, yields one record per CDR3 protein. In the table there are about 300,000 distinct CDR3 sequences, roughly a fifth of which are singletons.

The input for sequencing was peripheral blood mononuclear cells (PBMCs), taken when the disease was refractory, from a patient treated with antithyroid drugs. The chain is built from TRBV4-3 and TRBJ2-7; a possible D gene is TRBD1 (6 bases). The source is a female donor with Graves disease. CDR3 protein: CASSQLDSPYEQYF. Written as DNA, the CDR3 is TGCGCCAGCAGCCAATTGGACAGCCCTTACGAGCAGTACTTC.